The next 22 T cell receptor beta chains were all read from a single sample in a study of shared clonotypes between healthy human individuals. Profiling relied on immunoSEQ multiplex PCR, and the TCRdb table lists in-frame clones only, not all of them. The table lists approximately 2,000,000 clones, 80% to 95% of them singletons, with approximately 0.39% in the top ten. Sequencing input: naive CD4+ T cells from PBMCs. Subset in this sample: CD45RA+ positively selected. Receptors originate from a man aged 18 to 35 in good health. Some clones in this sample may be carry-over from other donors' samples.

Of note for this clone: This same CDR3 is encoded by further DNA sequences in the sample. This chain uses TRBV5-1 with TRBJ1-1, with 7 positions matching TRBD1. The V gene end was trimmed by 0 bases and the J gene end by 4 bases; junction bases not matched to a gene: 9. This CDR3 comprises 16 residues. The germline gives CDR1 SGHRS, CDR2 YFSETQ. The CDR3, as DNA: TGCGCCAGCAGCTTGGGACAGGGCGCAGGGGGCACTGAAGCTTTCTTT. Residues: CASSLGQGAGGTEAFF.

The chain has TRBV4-1 and TRBJ1-5; D call uncertain. Trimming pared 1 base from V and 7 bases from J, leaving 14 bases between. Germline V gives CDR1 MGHRA, CDR2 YSYEKL. The CDR3 has 15 amino acids. CDR3 sequence reads: CASSQVLPGRQPQHF. CDR3 sequence (DNA): TGCGCCAGCAGCCAAGTTTTACCGGGCCGGCAGCCCCAGCATTTT.

The chain combines TRBV9 with TRBJ2-1; no clear D gene. The CDR3 runs 13 residues. Germline values: CDR1 SGDLS, CDR2 YYNGEE. The V end was cut by 0 bases, the J end by 7 bases, with 8 bases between. DNA for the CDR3: TGTGCCAGCAGCGTAGTACCGCCTAATGAGCAGTTCTTC. As protein: CASSVVPPNEQFF.

This chain joins TRBV29-1 and TRBJ2-5; tentative D call: TRBD2 (6 bases). Per germline, CDR1 SQVTM and CDR2 ANQGSEA. Trimming took off 7 bases at V and 2 bases at J, with 14 bases between the two ends. The CDR3 is 13 residues long. CDR3 sequence (DNA): TGCAGCGCCCTCGGGACTCCACAAGAGACCCAGTACTTC. This sequence encodes CSALGTPQETQYF.

The rearrangement joins TRBV28 to TRBJ2-1, with TRBD2 matching over 8 bases. The V and J ends lost 3 bases and 3 bases, in that order; junction bases with no gene match: 1. The CDR3 sequence is 14 residues long. CDR1 and CDR2 from the germline V gene are MDHEN and SYDVKM. In nucleotides, the CDR3 is TGTGCCAGCAGTTTTAGCGGGAACTACAATGAGCAGTTCTTC. Its protein is CASSFSGNYNEQFF.

J is TRBJ2-7 and V is TRBV9; D remains unclear. Germline CDR1 reads SGDLS; CDR2 reads YYNGEE. V shed 4 bases and J shed 2 bases, with 16 bases lying between them. The CDR3 sequence is 15 residues long. The CDR3: CASSSKPEITYEQYF. CDR3 DNA: TGTGCCAGCAGCTCCAAACCCGAAATAACCTACGAGCAGTACTTC.

The genes are TRBV6-5 and TRBJ1-1; unclear D gene. V was clipped by 5 bases and J by 9 bases, with 10 bases between them. This CDR3 spans 11 amino acids. CDR1 is MNHEY, CDR2 SVGAGI, per germline. The CDR3 nucleotides are TGTGCCAGCAGTAGACGGACTAAAGCTTTCTTT. It translates to CASSRRTKAFF.

The chain carries TRBV19 and TRBJ2-3, with D unresolved. The CDR3 consists of 12 residues. V lost 7 bases and J 5 bases, leaving 10 bases between the germline ends. CDR1 and CDR2 (germline): LNHDA, SQIVND (reference sequence). The CDR3 is CASKYPGDTQYF. The CDR3 region has the DNA TGTGCCAGTAAATATCCGGGAGATACGCAGTATTTT.

V and J are TRBV7-2 and TRBJ2-1, with TRBD2 as a possible D gene (5 bases). This CDR3 has 15 residues. V lost 1 base to trimming and J lost 3 bases, with 10 bases between them. Germline lookup yields CDR1 SGHTA and CDR2 FQGNSA. This CDR3 reads CASSLGPADYNEQFF. The CDR3 DNA reads TGTGCCAGCAGCTTAGGTCCAGCGGACTACAATGAGCAGTTCTTC.

J is TRBJ1-2 and V is TRBV5-1; 9 nucleotides align to TRBD1. Germline trimming cut 4 bases from V and 5 bases from J; bases unmatched to any gene: 6. Germline CDR1 SGHRS, CDR2 YFSETQ. The CDR3 has 14 residues. The CDR3 spells CASSPPTGGYGYTF. CDR3 nucleotides: TGCGCCAGCAGCCCCCCGACAGGGGGTTATGGCTACACCTTC.

This rearrangement joins TRBV4-1 to TRBJ2-1, with 9 bases that match TRBD1. This CDR3 contains 19 residues. The junction had 16 bases not matched to a gene; V was cut back by 1 base and J by 6 bases. Germline assignment: CDR1 MGHRA and CDR2 YSYEKL. CDR3 nucleotide sequence: TGCGCCAGCAGCCAAGCCGACAGGGGGACCAGCGGTATCGTCAATGAGCAGTTCTTC. Translating it yields CASSQADRGTSGIVNEQFF.

The chain combines TRBV7-2 with TRBJ1-1; D ambiguous. CDR1 is SGHTA, CDR2 FQGNSA, per germline. V was clipped by 1 base and J by 9 bases, with 12 bases between them. The CDR3 is 13 residues long. In DNA, the CDR3 is TGTGCCAGCAGCTTAGATTTTTTGGAGCAAGCTTTCTTT. Translation: CASSLDFLEQAFF.

DNA for the CDR3: TGTGCCAGCAGATTGACAGGCCGCAATCAGCCCCAGCATTTT. This encodes CASRLTGRNQPQHF. The chain has TRBV28 and TRBJ1-5, with a possible D match to TRBD1 (6 bases). There are 14 residues in the CDR3. Germline loops: CDR1 MDHEN, CDR2 SYDVKM. The V end was cut by 6 bases, the J end by 2 bases, with 11 bases between.

The rearrangement joins TRBV28 to TRBJ2-2; D remains ambiguous. Germline loops: CDR1 MDHEN, CDR2 SYDVKM. Trimming stripped 4 bases from V and 8 bases from J, with 23 bases between. The CDR3 sequence is 17 residues long. CDR3 sequence reads: CASSSLIQKGRTGELFF. The CDR3 DNA is TGTGCCAGCAGTTCCCTAATACAGAAGGGTAGGACGGGGGAGCTGTTTTTT.

The genes are TRBV19 and TRBJ2-3, with 11 bases lining up with TRBD1. Losses at the gene ends were 5 bases for V and 4 bases for J; bases not matched to a gene: 11. The CDR3 has 17 residues. In germline, CDR1 is LNHDA, CDR2 SQIVND (reference sequence). Here the CDR3 reads CASSLLGQGAGADTQYF. CDR3 DNA sequence: TGTGCCAGTAGTTTACTCGGACAGGGGGCTGGCGCAGATACGCAGTATTTT.

V usage is TRBV28 and J usage is TRBJ2-7; 9 bases line up with TRBD1. V shed 1 base, J shed 13 bases, and the junction held 5 bases outside the gene matches. The germline V gene encodes CDR1 MDHEN and CDR2 SYDVKM. The CDR3 covers 12 residues. This chain's CDR3 is CASSLSRDRVYF. The CDR3 coding sequence is TGTGCCAGCAGTTTATCGCGGGACAGGGTCTACTTC.

The chain has TRBV10-3 and TRBJ1-4; D remains unclear. Germline CDR1 is ENHRY and CDR2 is SYGVKD. The length of the CDR3 is 14 residues. V was pared by 8 bases and J by 5 bases, with 15 bases between. CDR3 residues: CAISMTRANEKLFF. CDR3 DNA: TGTGCCATCTCCATGACGAGAGCCAATGAAAAACTGTTTTTT.

This chain links TRBV5-1 with TRBJ2-1; TRBD2 matches 12 bases. This CDR3 is built from 16 residues. Germline V gene data show CDR1 as SGHRS and CDR2 as YFSETQ. Trimming took 4 bases from V and 7 from J; bases not matched to a gene: 9. The CDR3 DNA sequence: TGCGCCAGCAGCGGCCTAGCGGGAGGGCCGGGGAATGAGCAGTTCTTC. Translation gives CASSGLAGGPGNEQFF. Full variable domain (remainder filled in from reference TRBV5-1 and TRBJ2-1): KAGVTQTPRYLIKTRGQQVTLSCSPISGHRSVSWYQQTPGQGLQFLFEYFSETQRNKGNFPGRFSGRQFSNSRSEMNVSTLELGDSALYLCASSGLAGGPGNEQFFGPGTRLTVL.

The chain employs TRBV28 and TRBJ2-7; TRBD2 is a possible D gene (5 bases). Trimming shortened V by 4 bases and J by 2 bases, and 9 bases separated the two germline ends. This CDR3 spans 13 amino acids. Germline-derived CDR1 and CDR2 are MDHEN and SYDVKM. CDR3 sequence reads: CASSSAVPYEQYF. The CDR3 DNA is TGTGCCAGCAGTTCAGCGGTTCCCTACGAGCAGTACTTC.

The V gene is TRBV5-1, the J gene TRBJ2-5, with D possibly TRBD2 on 11 matching bases. CDR3 length equals 21 residues. Germline assignment: CDR1 SGHRS and CDR2 YFSETQ. V lost 3 bases and J lost 5, with 35 bases in between. As DNA, the CDR3 is TGCGCCAGCAGCTACCCGACAGGGGGCTTAGCGGGAGGGCCTCATTTGGAGACCCAGTACTTC. Its translation is CASSYPTGGLAGGPHLETQYF.

This sequence joins TRBV28 and TRBJ2-7, with 8 bases matching TRBD1. The CDR3 is 16 residues long. V gave up 6 bases and J gave up 1 base; unmatched junction bases: 11. CDR1 is MDHEN and CDR2 is SYDVKM in the germline V gene. The CDR3 sequence: CASRPAKRQGSYEQYF. The CDR3 DNA is TGTGCCAGCAGACCCGCGAAAAGACAGGGGTCCTACGAGCAGTACTTC.

The V gene is TRBV10-1, the J gene TRBJ2-2, with D uncertain. V was pared by 5 bases and J by 7 bases, with 11 bases between. The CDR3 is made up of 13 amino acids. Looked up from germline, CDR1 is WNHNN and CDR2 is SYGVQD (reference sequence). CDR3 amino acids: CASSTRPHGELFF. The CDR3 nucleotides are TGCGCCAGCAGTACCCGACCCCACGGGGAGCTGTTTTTT.